This T cell receptor beta chain appears in the sequencing data of a study of regulatory T cells in long-lasting Graves disease. Germline CDR1 and CDR2: MDHEN and SYDVKM. V shed 6 bases, J shed 7 bases, and the junction held 8 bases outside the gene matches. The CDR3 totals 14 residues. Time point described: newly diagnosed GD, antithyroid drugs for less than 3 months. From RNA extracted from PBMCs, the TCR library was made. This clonotype has ten or more counts. iRepertoire HTBI primers and Arm-PCR of CDR3 regions built TCR beta libraries. A single record per CDR3 protein comes from TCRdb applying MiXCR to the multiplex PCR reads. The profile shows hundreds of thousands of distinct CDR3 sequences, approximately 15% of them singletons. The same data also contributed to another study, on T cells in Graves' hyperthyroidism and ophthalmopathy. From that study: TCR CDR3 regions were first amplified by RT-PCR with HTBI primers. Most clonotypes expanded in the thyroid (above 0.001) were also present in blood.

This receptor was obtained from a man aged 35 to 55 with Graves disease. V gene TRBV28 combines with J gene TRBJ2-4; 8 bases agree with TRBD2. The input for sequencing was peripheral blood mononuclear cells (PBMCs), taken at new diagnosis, from a patient treated with antithyroid drugs. The CDR3 spells CASRGFSGENIQYF. The CDR3 DNA reads as TGTGCCAGCAGAGGGTTTAGCGGGGAGAACATTCAGTACTTC.